This T cell receptor (beta chain) comes out of a study of blood T cells in healthy people across ages. Study overall: Per two T cells, template switching captured roughly one barcoded beta molecule.

The use of a sample-barcoded 5' primer and a J-beta primer mix characterized a second PCR of 7 to 11 cycles. Each CDR3 protein is one row after TCRdb ran MiXCR on the 5' RACE reads. The table lists more than 650,000 distinct CDR3 sequences, about 20% of them singletons, with under 25% in the top ten. The CDR3 covers 15 residues. V lost 0 bases and J 2 bases, leaving 10 bases between the germline ends. Per germline, CDR1 SGHRS and CDR2 YFSETQ. Donation came from healthy Caucasian individuals in Russia who were aged roughly 6 to 95. Isolation yielded PBMCs, at least 6.5 million per sample, in every case. This clonotype turned up a few times.

The genes are TRBV5-1 and TRBJ2-3; D remains unclear. Input material: blood. This TCR was recovered from a man between 65 and 85 years old in good health. Written as DNA, the CDR3 is TGCGCCAGCAGCTTGGCCAGGCGGAACACAGATACGCAGTATTTT. Translated, it gives CASSLARRNTDTQYF.